This T cell receptor (beta chain) is from a study of vaccination and CD4 T cells after COVID-19 (dated by TCRdb to the early 2020s). Study-wide context: Every convalescent patient had a positive nasal swab PCR test for SARS-CoV-2, with mild disease in 9 or 10 patients and severe disease in one. In the convalescent cohort there were six males and four females, among whom were two Hispanic individuals, seven Caucasians, two Asians and one multiracial person. In roughly eleven COVID-19 convalescent patients and several infection-naive healthy vaccine recipients, the spike-specific CD4+ TCR repertoire before mRNA vaccination was compared with the repertoire after mRNA vaccination. For stimulating the cultures, overlapping spike peptide pools were used, derived from SARS-CoV-2 as well as from the common cold coronaviruses HCoV-NL63, HCoV-OC43 and HCoV-229E. Control cultures used a CEFX viral epitope pool as positive control, an HIV-1 Nef peptide pool as negative control, or no peptide. The time from the second vaccine dose to post-vaccine blood sampling had a median of around 72 days and ranged from about 14 to 241 days. Post-COVID blood samples from convalescent patients were collected a median of roughly 100 days after diagnosis, with a range of 35 to 161 days. Two doses of either the Pfizer-BioNTech BNT162b2 vaccine (n=8) or the Moderna mRNA-1273 vaccine (n=2) were administered to participants.

The research as a whole found: The median count of SARS-CoV-2-reactive clonotypes went up from under 25 after infection to around 38 after vaccination, although the change was not significant. Relatively few convalescent patients were included in the study, and early timepoints after natural infection were not analyzed. In convalescent patients, nearly all vaccine-specific clones (304 of 307) were found to be mono-reactive for SARS-CoV-2 spike rather than cross-reactive with common cold coronaviruses. Among convalescent patients, a median roughly 90% of the SARS-CoV-2-reactive clones seen after vaccination appeared only after vaccination, which suggests priming specific to the vaccine.

Explained via the paper, the treatment or condition label denotes: approximately nine-day PBMC culture with coronavirus spike peptide pools or control peptides (ViraFEST assay). The ViraFEST assay was used in the study, in which antigen-specific T cells were expanded with peptide pools and expanded clonotypes were subsequently identified by TCR sequencing. Positive SARS-CoV-2 PCR tests in the convalescent patients dated from March to December 2020, before Alpha, Beta and Delta variants emerged in the United States. PBMCs were cultured at roughly 1.9 million per well in IMDM supplemented with 5% human AB serum and around 10 IU/ml IL-2, with about 10 ug/ml peptide pools added. Half of the culture medium was replaced with fresh IL-2-containing medium on days 3 and 7. After approximately 10 days of culture, CD4+ T cells were isolated by negative selection using the EasySep CD4+ T cell isolation kit. Ficoll-Paque Plus gradient centrifugation was used to isolate PBMCs from whole blood, and the isolated PBMCs were then either used fresh or cryopreserved at -140C. Triplicate wells were generally used for each culture condition.

Receptor amplification or capture employed PCR. DNA from cultured CD4+ T cells underwent TCR sequencing with the Oncomine TCR Beta short-read assay at the Johns Hopkins FTIC core. The QIAamp micro DNA kit was used to extract genomic DNA from the cultured CD4+ T cells. Oncomine TCR Beta libraries from cultured CD4+ T cells were pooled using unique dual indexes and sequenced on an Illumina iSeq 100. Concerning the study's data processing: Non-productive sequences were removed, and CDR3s that did not start with C, did not end with F or W, or were shorter than 7 amino acids were discarded. Antigen-specific clonotypes were identified with the MANAFEST web application by comparing peptide-stimulated wells with reference and other culture wells. An FDR below 0.05, an odds ratio above 5, and a productive frequency above 0.1% in at least two of three replicate wells were required for clones to be considered positive. A clonotype counted as cross-reactive if it showed significant expansion both in the SARS-CoV-2 spike wells and in at least one common cold coronavirus spike condition. CDR3 homology was assessed with Levenshtein distances (stringdist) and unrooted phylogenetic trees (ape) in R version 3.6.1. The public reads were run again by TCRdb, first through fastp at Q25 and then through MiXCR, and only productive beta chains were kept. Duplicate CDR3 protein sequences are folded into a single record with the most common DNA and genes. TCRdb, not the original authors, processed these V and J calls. The sample table contains 14,000 to 15,000 distinct CDR3 sequences; only one count was recorded for more than 40% of them. The ten largest clones represent around 15% of the sample.

As to this clonotype: This receptor's antigen is unknown. Qualities for individual bases were not recorded, and no much larger clone is one base off.

The junction carries 16 bases between V and J, which are trimmed by 3 bases and 8 bases respectively. The CDR3 spans 14 residues, from the cysteine through the phenylalanine. Of the read, only the CDR3 DNA is kept; its 42 bases are in frame from base 1. The germline V gene encodes CDR1 DFQATT and CDR2 SNEGSKA (reference sequence). The rearrangement joined TRBV20-1 to TRBJ1-4, and TRBD1 may be the D gene, going by 5 matching bases. The sample comprised CD4+ T cells from blood, cultured in vitro. The source of this sequence is a human donor who had recovered from COVID-19. The DNA sequence is as follows: TGCAGTGCTAGGGGGGAATCGTTAGGAGAAAAACTGTTTTTT. Translation gives CSARGESLGEKLFF.